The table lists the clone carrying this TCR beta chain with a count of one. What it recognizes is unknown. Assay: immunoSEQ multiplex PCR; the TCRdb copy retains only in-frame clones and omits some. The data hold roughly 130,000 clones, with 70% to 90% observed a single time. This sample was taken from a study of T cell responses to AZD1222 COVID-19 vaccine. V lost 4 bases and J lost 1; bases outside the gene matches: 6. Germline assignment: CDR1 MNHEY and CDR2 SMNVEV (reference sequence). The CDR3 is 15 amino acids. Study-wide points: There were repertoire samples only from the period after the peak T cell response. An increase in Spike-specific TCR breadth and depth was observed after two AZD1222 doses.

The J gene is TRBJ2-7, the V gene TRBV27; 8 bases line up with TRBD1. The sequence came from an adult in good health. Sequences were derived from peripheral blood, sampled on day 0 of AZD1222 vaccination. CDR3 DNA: TGTGCCAGCAGTTCCCCGGGACAGGCATCCTACGAGCAGTACTTC. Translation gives CASSSPGQASYEQYF.